Listed below are T cell receptor beta chains from one sample, sequenced in a study of CD8+ T cells in alopecia areata. Measured with immunoSEQ multiplex PCR; TCRdb has only the in-frame clones, and not every one. The table shows 150,000 or so clones, with about 60% occurring only once. The sequencing input was CD4+ T cells sorted from blood. These TCRs come from a human donor in good health. Each CDR3 is given with its conserved first and last residue. A D gene is named only where the DNA matches it firmly. Rows give clone size only sometimes, using once, few, many, or a class for an expanded clone.

d_gene,v_gene,j_gene,abundance,CDR3nt,CDR3aa
NA,TRBV6-1,TRBJ2-2,NA,TGTGCATCAAGAGGGGCCGGGGAGCTGTTTTTT,CASRGAGELFF
NA,TRBV28,TRBJ2-7,few,TGTGCCAGCAGCGAGACAGGAAGCTCCTACGAGCAGTACTTC,CASSETGSSYEQYF
TRBD2,TRBV18,TRBJ2-1,few,TGTGCCAGCTCACTAGCGGGGAGGGCCCACAATGAGCAGTTCTTC,CASSLAGRAHNEQFF
TRBD2,TRBV9,TRBJ2-1,NA,TGTGCCAGCAGCGTAGAACTAGCGGACAATGAGCAGTTCTTC,CASSVELADNEQFF
NA,TRBV28,TRBJ2-5,NA,TGTGCCAGCAAAGGGGGGGGAAGGCAGGAGACCCAGTACTTC,CASKGGGRQETQYF
TRBD2,TRBV10-3,TRBJ2-1,NA,TGTGCCATCAGTGAGCGGGAGGGCTCGGAGTTCTTC,CAISEREGSEFF
NA,TRBV5-1,TRBJ2-2,NA,TGCGCCAGCAGCCCGCAAACGGACACCGGGGAGCTGTTTTTT,CASSPQTDTGELFF
TRBD2,TRBV5-1,TRBJ2-4,NA,TGCGCCAGCAGCTTGTCGACTAGCGGGATTCAGTACTTC,CASSLSTSGIQYF
NA,TRBV29-1,TRBJ2-1,NA,TGCAGCGTTGACGTAGCGAGGTCCTACAATGAGCAGTTCTTC,CSVDVARSYNEQFF
TRBD1,TRBV2,TRBJ2-7,NA,TGTGCCAGCAGGTGGGACAGTTGGCGCGAGCAGTACTTC,CASRWDSWREQYF
TRBD1,TRBV2,TRBJ2-5,NA,TGTGCCAGCGAGGGGGACAGGGGGCAAGAGACCCAGTACTTC,CASEGDRGQETQYF
NA,TRBV7-9,TRBJ1-1,NA,TGTGCCAGCAGGTCAAACAAGAACACTGAAGCTTTCTTT,CASRSNKNTEAFF
NA,TRBV6-6,TRBJ2-1,NA,TGTGCCAGCAGTTACTCTACAGGAACGGAGAGGCAGTTCTTC,CASSYSTGTERQFF
NA,TRBV7-6,TRBJ2-1,few,TGTGCCAGCACCTGGGCCGCTGAGCAGTTCTTC,CASTWAAEQFF
NA,TRBV30,TRBJ2-4,NA,TGTGCCTGGAGTGCTCCCGGGTTGCGGTACTTC,CAWSAPGLRYF
NA,TRBV14,TRBJ2-5,NA,TGTGCCAGCAGCCAAGATATGGGGAGGTCCCAAGAGACCCAGTACTTC,CASSQDMGRSQETQYF
NA,TRBV28,TRBJ1-3,NA,TGTGCCAGCAGATCCACTTTTGGGGGAAACACCATATATTTT,CASRSTFGGNTIYF
NA,TRBV29-1,TRBJ2-1,NA,TGCAGCGTTGAGGGGAGTTTTACCTACAATGAGCAGTTCTTC,CSVEGSFTYNEQFF
NA,TRBV5-1,TRBJ2-7,NA,TGCGCCAGCAGCGAAGGAGGGGGCTCGGACGAGCAGTACTTC,CASSEGGGSDEQYF
NA,TRBV7-9,TRBJ2-7,NA,TGTGCCAGCAGCTGGACCCCCAACGAGCAGTACTTC,CASSWTPNEQYF
TRBD1,TRBV18,TRBJ2-7,NA,TGTGCCAGCTCACCGGGACAGGCCTCCTACGAGCAGTACTTC,CASSPGQASYEQYF
NA,TRBV7-9,TRBJ2-3,few,TGTGCCAGCAGCCTCACAGATACGCAGTATTTT,CASSLTDTQYF
TRBD1,TRBV29-1,TRBJ1-2,NA,TGCAGCGGCCGAACAGGGGCTGACTACACCTTC,CSGRTGADYTF
NA,TRBV6-5,TRBJ2-2,NA,TGTGCCAGCAAGCTAGCTGCGAACACCGGGGAGCTGTTTTTT,CASKLAANTGELFF
TRBD2,TRBV15,TRBJ2-3,few,TGTGCCACCAGCAGAGATCCCGCGGGAGGGCTCGGAGATACGCAGTATTTT,CATSRDPAGGLGDTQYF
NA,TRBV30,TRBJ2-1,NA,TGTGCCTGGACCCCGGGGTTAGCAGTCAATGAGCAGTTCTTC,CAWTPGLAVNEQFF
TRBD2,TRBV7-9,TRBJ2-7,few,TGTGCCAGCAGCCCAGGGACTAGCGGGGGCGTAGTTGACGAGCAGTACTTC,CASSPGTSGGVVDEQYF
TRBD1,TRBV6-5,TRBJ2-1,once,TGTGCCAGCAGTTATTATTCCGGGACAGCCAACAATGAGCAGTTCTTC,CASSYYSGTANNEQFF
TRBD1,TRBV10-3,TRBJ1-5,once,TGTGCCATCAGAAGGGACAGGGGGCGAGGGCAGCCCCAGCATTTT,CAIRRDRGRGQPQHF
TRBD1,TRBV2,TRBJ2-2,few,TGTGCCAGCAGTGGAGGGACAGGGGACGGCGGGGAGCTGTTTTTT,CASSGGTGDGGELFF
NA,TRBV15,TRBJ2-2,NA,TGTGCCACCAGCAGAGTGTCCGGGGAGCTGTTTTTT,CATSRVSGELFF
TRBD2,TRBV11-2,TRBJ2-5,NA,TGTGCCAGCAGCTCCATTAGCGGGAAAGAGACCCAGTACTTC,CASSSISGKETQYF
NA,TRBV15,TRBJ1-4,NA,TGTGCCACCAGCAGAGAAATATCCCGACTTAATGAAAAACTGTTTTTT,CATSREISRLNEKLFF
TRBD1,TRBV19,TRBJ1-5,few,TGTGCCAGTAGTCTCCATAAGGGACAGGGAGGAACTAATCAGCCCCAGCATTTT,CASSLHKGQGGTNQPQHF
NA,TRBV10-3,TRBJ2-1,few,TGTGCCATCAGGAACACTGGAAAGGATGAGCAGTTCTTC,CAIRNTGKDEQFF
NA,TRBV29-1,TRBJ2-1,few,TGCAGCGTTGAAGCTTACTCCTACAATGAGCAGTTCTTC,CSVEAYSYNEQFF
NA,TRBV29-1,TRBJ1-2,NA,TGCAGCGTGAGCCATTTCGTGACAGGCGGCTACACCTTC,CSVSHFVTGGYTF
TRBD1,TRBV9,TRBJ2-7,NA,TGTGCCAGCAGCCCACCCGGGACAGGGGGATGGGAGCAGTACTTC,CASSPPGTGGWEQYF
TRBD1,TRBV7-2,TRBJ1-3,NA,TGTGCCAGCAGCTCTCTGGGGGACAGAGTAATCGGAAACACCATATATTTT,CASSSLGDRVIGNTIYF
NA,TRBV4-1,TRBJ1-2,NA,TGCGCCAGCAGCCAACTCTTAGGGAACTATGGCTACACCTTC,CASSQLLGNYGYTF
NA,TRBV29-1,TRBJ1-2,NA,TGCAGCGGTTCGGCCGCGGGAGGCTACACCTTC,CSGSAAGGYTF
TRBD1,TRBV2,TRBJ1-3,NA,TGTGCCAGCAGTTCCGGGACAGTAAACTTAAACACCATATATTTT,CASSSGTVNLNTIYF
NA,TRBV29-1,TRBJ1-1,few,TGCAGCGTCTCGAACATAGAAGCTTTCTTT,CSVSNIEAFF
NA,TRBV2,TRBJ2-7,NA,TGTGCCAGCAGCTCCCTCCCCACTTGGGGGGAGGACGGCTACGAGCAGTACTTC,CASSSLPTWGEDGYEQYF
NA,TRBV25-1,TRBJ1-2,NA,TGTGCCAGCAGTCGAGGGGCGACGGGTGGCTACACCTTC,CASSRGATGGYTF
NA,TRBV29-1,TRBJ2-7,NA,TGCAGCGTTGAGGGTGACAGTACCTACGAGCAGTACTTC,CSVEGDSTYEQYF
NA,TRBV6-5,TRBJ2-7,few,TGTGCCAGCAGTTACCAACGACAGGCACCCTCTTACTTC,CASSYQRQAPSYF